This T cell receptor (beta chain) was identified in a study of control samples from healthy donors and cancer patients. Sequencing was performed with immunoSEQ multiplex PCR; in TCRdb, only in-frame clones are kept and a portion is missing. The sample holds about 250,000 clones, around 79% seen once. Trimming pared 1 base from V and 0 bases from J, leaving 10 bases between. There are 15 residues in the CDR3. Germline CDR1 reads SGHDN; CDR2 reads FVKESK. The chain joins TRBV14 to TRBJ2-7; no reliable D call. Sequenced input: PBMCs. The clonotype was recovered from a woman in her fifties or sixties with lung cancer. CDR3 loop: CASSQVLTNSYEQYF. The CDR3 region has the DNA TGTGCCAGCAGCCAAGTATTGACCAACTCCTACGAGCAGTACTTC.